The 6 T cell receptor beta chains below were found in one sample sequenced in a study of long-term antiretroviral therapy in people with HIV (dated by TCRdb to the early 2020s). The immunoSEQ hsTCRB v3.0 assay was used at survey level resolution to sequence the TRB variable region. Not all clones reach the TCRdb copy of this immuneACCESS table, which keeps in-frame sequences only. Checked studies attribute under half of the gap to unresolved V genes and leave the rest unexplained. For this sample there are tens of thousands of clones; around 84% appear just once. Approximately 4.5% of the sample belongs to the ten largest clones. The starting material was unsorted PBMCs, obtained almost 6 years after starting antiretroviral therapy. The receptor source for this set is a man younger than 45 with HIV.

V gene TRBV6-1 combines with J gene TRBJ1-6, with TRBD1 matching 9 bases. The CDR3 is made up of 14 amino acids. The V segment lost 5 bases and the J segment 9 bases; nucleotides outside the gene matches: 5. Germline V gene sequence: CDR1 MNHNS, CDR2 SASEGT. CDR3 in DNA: TGTGCCAGCAGTCTACAGGGGGCACGTTCACCCCTCCACTTT. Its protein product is CASSLQGARSPLHF.

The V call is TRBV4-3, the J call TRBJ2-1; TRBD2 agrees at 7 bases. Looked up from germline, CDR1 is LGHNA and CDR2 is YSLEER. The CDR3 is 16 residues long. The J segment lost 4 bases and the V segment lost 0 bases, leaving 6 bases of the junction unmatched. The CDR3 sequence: CASSQDGAGVYNEQFF. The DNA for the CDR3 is TGCGCCAGCAGCCAAGATGGGGCGGGGGTTTACAATGAGCAGTTCTTC.

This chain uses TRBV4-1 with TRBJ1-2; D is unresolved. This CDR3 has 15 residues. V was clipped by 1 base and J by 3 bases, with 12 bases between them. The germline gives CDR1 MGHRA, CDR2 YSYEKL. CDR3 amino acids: CASSQVEDVYYGYTF. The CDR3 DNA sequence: TGCGCCAGCAGCCAAGTAGAGGACGTATACTATGGCTACACCTTC.

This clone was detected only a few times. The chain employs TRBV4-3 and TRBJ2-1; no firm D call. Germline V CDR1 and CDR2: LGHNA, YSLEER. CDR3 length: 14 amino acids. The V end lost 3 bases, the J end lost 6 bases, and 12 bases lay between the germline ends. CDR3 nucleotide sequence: TGCGCCAGCAGCCACACACTCAATCTCAATGAGCAGTTCTTC. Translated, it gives CASSHTLNLNEQFF.

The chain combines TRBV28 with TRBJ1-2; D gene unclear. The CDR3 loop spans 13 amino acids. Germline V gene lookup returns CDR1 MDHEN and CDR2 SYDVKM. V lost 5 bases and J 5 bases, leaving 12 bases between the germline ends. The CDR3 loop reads CASSPTGGYGYTF. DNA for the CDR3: TGTGCCAGCAGTCCGACTGGAGGGTATGGCTACACCTTC.

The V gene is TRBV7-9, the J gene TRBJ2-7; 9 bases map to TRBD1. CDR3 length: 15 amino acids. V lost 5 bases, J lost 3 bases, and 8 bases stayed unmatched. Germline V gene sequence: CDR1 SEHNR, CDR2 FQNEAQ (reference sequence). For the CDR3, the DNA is TGTGCCAGCAGCCAGTCCGGGACAGGGTTCTACGAGCAGTACTTC. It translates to CASSQSGTGFYEQYF.